These T cell receptor beta chains were read from a single sample in a study of resident and recirculating memory T cells in vitiligo. Data came from immunoSEQ multiplex PCR; TCRdb stores just in-frame clones and leaves some out. The profile covers roughly 40,000 clones, with around nine tenths appearing a single time and 4.5% to 5% taken by the ten largest. Input material: blood. All receptors come from a male donor with vitiligo. Both conserved end residues are part of each CDR3. D genes are given only for firm matches. For some rows the clone size is stated as once, few or many, or as a class when expanded; others skip it.

.	TRBJ2-1	14	TRBV5-1	.	CASAGSFSYNEQFF	TGCGCCAGCGCGGGGAGCTTCTCCTACAATGAGCAGTTCTTC
once	TRBJ2-3	12	TRBV29-1	.	CSVVLATDTQYF	TGCAGCGTTGTACTAGCCACAGATACGCAGTATTTT
.	TRBJ2-3	13	TRBV6-4	TRBD2	CASSLAGTDTQYF	TGTGCCAGCAGTTTAGCGGGGACAGATACGCAGTATTTT
.	TRBJ2-3	14	TRBV29-1	TRBD1	CSVEGGTGADTQYF	TGCAGCGTTGAAGGCGGGACAGGGGCAGATACGCAGTATTTT
.	TRBJ2-5	14	TRBV30	.	CAWSVWTAQETQYF	TGTGCCTGGAGTGTATGGACAGCTCAAGAGACCCAGTACTTC
.	TRBJ2-1	13	TRBV27	.	CASKRGFDNEQFF	TGTGCCAGTAAAAGGGGGTTTGACAATGAGCAGTTCTTC
.	TRBJ2-7	17	TRBV27	.	CASSPQTRRLSSYEQYF	TGTGCCAGCAGTCCCCAAACCCGGCGACTGAGCTCCTACGAGCAGTACTTC
.	TRBJ1-4	16	TRBV2	.	CASSAFSGGGNEKLFF	TGTGCCAGCAGTGCCTTCTCGGGGGGGGGAAATGAAAAACTGTTTTTT
.	TRBJ2-3	14	TRBV29-1	TRBD1	CSVNLQGATDTQYF	TGCAGCGTTAATCTACAGGGGGCCACAGATACGCAGTATTTT
.	TRBJ1-5	14	TRBV6-5	.	CASSYSPGYQPQHF	TGTGCCAGCAGTTACTCGCCAGGGTATCAGCCCCAGCATTTT
.	TRBJ1-6	14	TRBV12-5	.	CASGFSSYNSPLHF	TGTGCTAGTGGTTTTAGCTCCTATAATTCACCCCTCCACTTT
.	TRBJ2-1	16	TRBV19	TRBD2	CASSIGKAGVYNEQFF	TGTGCCAGTAGTATAGGAAAGGCGGGGGTTTACAATGAGCAGTTCTTC
.	TRBJ1-5	15	TRBV5-8	.	CASSLATGRNQPQHF	TGTGCCAGCAGCTTGGCAACAGGCCGCAATCAGCCCCAGCATTTT
.	TRBJ2-1	11	TRBV29-1	.	CSVEIYDEQFF	TGCAGCGTTGAGATCTACGATGAGCAGTTCTTC
.	TRBJ2-1	17	TRBV7-3	.	CASSLYGGLSSYNEQFF	TGTGCCAGCAGCTTATACGGCGGGCTAAGCTCCTACAATGAGCAGTTCTTC
.	TRBJ2-3	14	TRBV5-1	TRBD2	CASSRTSRADTQYF	TGCGCCAGCAGCAGGACTAGTCGGGCAGATACGCAGTATTTT
.	TRBJ2-1	12	TRBV6-5	TRBD1	CASSGSTGGEFF	TGTGCCAGCAGTGGCTCGACAGGGGGCGAGTTCTTC
.	TRBJ1-3	14	TRBV13	.	CASSVRSSGNTIYF	TGTGCCAGCAGCGTAAGGAGCTCTGGAAACACCATATATTTT
.	TRBJ1-5	14	TRBV7-2	.	CASSLMASNQPQHF	TGTGCCAGCAGCTTAATGGCTAGCAATCAGCCCCAGCATTTT
.	TRBJ1-2	16	TRBV5-1	.	CASSPGSYKSNYGYTF	TGCGCCAGCAGCCCGGGGTCATACAAGTCAAACTATGGCTACACCTTC
.	TRBJ1-4	15	TRBV4-3	TRBD1	CASSRLRDSREKLFF	TGCGCCAGCAGCCGGCTACGGGACAGCAGGGAAAAACTGTTTTTT
.	TRBJ2-2	15	TRBV4-1	.	CASSHLDWNTGELFF	TGCGCCAGCAGCCATCTTGACTGGAACACCGGGGAGCTGTTTTTT
once	TRBJ2-1	15	TRBV7-7	TRBD2	CASSLREGSYNEQFF	TGTGCTAGCAGCTTGAGGGAGGGCTCCTACAATGAGCAGTTCTTC
.	TRBJ1-5	15	TRBV9	TRBD1	CASSRQGDGDQPQHF	TGTGCCAGCAGTCGACAGGGGGACGGCGATCAGCCCCAGCATTTT
.	TRBJ1-5	16	TRBV19	TRBD1	CASSIWDSNSNQPQHF	TGTGCCAGTAGTATTTGGGACAGCAATAGCAATCAGCCCCAGCATTTT
.	TRBJ1-1	14	TRBV30	TRBD1	CASRYTGGINEAFF	TGTGCCTCCCGATATACAGGGGGGATTAATGAAGCTTTCTTT
.	TRBJ2-2	14	TRBV5-1	.	CASSRDFYTGELFF	TGCGCCAGCAGCCGGGACTTTTACACCGGGGAGCTGTTTTTT
.	TRBJ1-6	16	TRBV5-1	.	CASSQSTEATHSPLHF	TGCGCCAGCAGCCAGAGCACAGAAGCAACCCATTCACCCCTCCACTTT
once	TRBJ1-3	16	TRBV7-2	TRBD1	CASSLDRGYSGNTIYF	TGTGCCAGCAGCTTGGACAGGGGGTACTCTGGAAACACCATATATTTT
.	TRBJ1-2	13	TRBV5-5	.	CASSYDGERGYTF	TGTGCCAGCAGCTACGACGGGGAACGAGGCTACACCTTC
.	TRBJ1-2	16	TRBV6-1	TRBD1	CASSEVHTGGPYGYTF	TGTGCCAGCAGTGAAGTACACACAGGGGGCCCCTATGGCTACACCTTC
.	TRBJ1-5	12	TRBV14	.	CASSQGLGPQHF	TGTGCCAGCAGCCAGGGGCTAGGGCCCCAGCATTTT
.	TRBJ2-3	14	TRBV7-6	.	CASSLRVGTDTQYF	TGTGCCAGCAGCTTGAGGGTCGGCACAGATACGCAGTATTTT
.	TRBJ2-2	12	TRBV30	.	CAWRGEAGELFF	TGTGCCTGGAGAGGGGAAGCCGGGGAGCTGTTTTTT
once	TRBJ2-1	18	TRBV4-1	.	CASSQEDWQISSYNEQFF	TGCGCCAGCAGCCAAGAAGATTGGCAAATATCCTCCTACAATGAGCAGTTCTTC
.	TRBJ2-2	15	TRBV5-1	.	CASSSYRADTGELFF	TGCGCCAGCAGCTCGTACAGGGCTGACACCGGGGAGCTGTTTTTT
.	TRBJ2-5	11	TRBV5-8	.	CASSFGETQYF	TGTGCCAGCAGCTTCGGAGAGACCCAGTACTTC
.	TRBJ2-1	16	TRBV5-1	.	CASSLNGHQLGNEQFF	TGCGCCAGCAGCTTGAACGGACACCAATTGGGCAATGAGCAGTTCTTC
.	TRBJ2-7	13	TRBV2	TRBD1	CASGRDRGGEQYF	TGTGCCAGCGGCCGGGACAGGGGTGGCGAGCAGTACTTC
medium-sized	TRBJ2-7	14	TRBV4-2	.	CASSQGGGGYEQYF	TGTGCCAGCAGCCAAGGAGGGGGGGGCTACGAGCAGTACTTC
.	TRBJ2-1	16	TRBV9	TRBD1	CASSPVGDRDLNEQFF	TGTGCCAGCAGCCCCGTCGGGGACAGGGACCTCAATGAGCAGTTCTTC
.	TRBJ2-7	13	TRBV7-2	.	CASSLGGPYEQYF	TGTGCCAGCAGCTTAGGGGGCCCCTACGAGCAGTACTTC
.	TRBJ2-7	17	TRBV7-2	.	CASSLPLGGPLTYEQYF	TGTGCCAGCAGCTTACCATTGGGGGGGCCTCTTACCTACGAGCAGTACTTC
.	TRBJ2-2	15	TRBV2	.	CASSERLGRGGELFF	TGTGCCAGCAGTGAACGACTAGGCCGAGGCGGGGAGCTGTTTTTT
.	TRBJ1-2	14	TRBV5-6	.	CASTPARVNYGYTF	TGTGCCAGCACCCCAGCCAGGGTGAACTATGGCTACACCTTC
.	TRBJ1-4	16	TRBV19	TRBD1	CASSLGQGINNEKLFF	TGTGCCAGTAGTCTGGGACAGGGGATCAATAATGAAAAACTGTTTTTT
once	TRBJ2-4	15	TRBV9	TRBD1	CASSPMTGNGYIQYF	TGTGCCAGCAGCCCAATGACAGGGAATGGATACATTCAGTACTTC
.	TRBJ2-1	15	TRBV6-4	TRBD2	CASSDSAGGYNEQFF	TGTGCCAGCAGTGACTCAGCGGGGGGCTACAATGAGCAGTTCTTC